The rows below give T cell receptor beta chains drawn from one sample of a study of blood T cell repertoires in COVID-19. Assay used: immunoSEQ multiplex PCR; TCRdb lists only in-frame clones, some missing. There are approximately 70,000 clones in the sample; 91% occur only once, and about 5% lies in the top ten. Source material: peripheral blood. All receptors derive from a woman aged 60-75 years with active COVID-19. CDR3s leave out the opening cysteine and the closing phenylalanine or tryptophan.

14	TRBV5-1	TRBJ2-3	ASSWGKREKIDTQY
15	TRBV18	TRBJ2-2	ASSPVTSGRRTGELF
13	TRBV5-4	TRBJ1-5	ASSSGPISNQPQH
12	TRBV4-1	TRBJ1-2	ASSPRQGTYGYT
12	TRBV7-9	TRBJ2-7	ASSLTGAFDEQY
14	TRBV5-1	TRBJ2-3	ASSLEGAPSTDTQY
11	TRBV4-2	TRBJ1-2	ASSQTGWLGYT
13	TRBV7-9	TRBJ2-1	ASSSRQGVGNEQF
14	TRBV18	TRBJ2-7	ASSLTLGTGKDEQY
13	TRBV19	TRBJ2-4	ASSTGGMGKNIQY
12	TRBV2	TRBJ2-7	ASRSQGVSYEQY
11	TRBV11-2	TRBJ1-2	ASSPWAPLGYT
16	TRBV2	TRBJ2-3	ASSDRTGGTLSTDTQY
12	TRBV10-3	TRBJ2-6	AISGQFGANVLT
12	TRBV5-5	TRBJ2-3	ASGLAGSTDTQY
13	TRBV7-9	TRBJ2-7	ASSWGGAETYEQY
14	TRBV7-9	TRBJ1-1	ASRVAGPDIDTEAF
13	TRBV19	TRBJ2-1	ASGSGRASYNEQF
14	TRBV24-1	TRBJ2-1	ATSDLAGGPGNEQF
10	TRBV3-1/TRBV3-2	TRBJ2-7	ASSRRGNEQY
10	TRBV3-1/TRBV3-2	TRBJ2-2	ATPSGTGELF
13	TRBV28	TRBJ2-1	ASSVLAATYNEQF
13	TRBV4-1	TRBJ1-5	ASSRSPEGNQPQH
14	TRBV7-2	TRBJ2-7	ASSLGGGQARYEQY
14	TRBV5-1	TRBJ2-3	ASSLETSGSGDTQY
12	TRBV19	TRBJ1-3	ASSMQGWRNTIY
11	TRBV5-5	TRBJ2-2	ASSLESTGELF
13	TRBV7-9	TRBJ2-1	ASSFGQGTYNEQF
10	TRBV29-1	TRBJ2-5	SVVEGRETQY
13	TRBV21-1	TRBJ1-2	ASRRRSDRTYGYT
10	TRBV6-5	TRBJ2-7	ASTPGGGEQY
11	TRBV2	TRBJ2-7	ASSEVKRDEQY
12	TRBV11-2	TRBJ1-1	ASSRRVSPPEAF
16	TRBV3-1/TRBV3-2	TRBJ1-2	ASSHHNSPGQGFGGYT
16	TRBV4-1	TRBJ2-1	ASSQAPWSGGGYNEQF
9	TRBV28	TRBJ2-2	ASTGAGELF
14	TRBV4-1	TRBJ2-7	ASSQGHAGLTYEQY
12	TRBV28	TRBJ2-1	ASRRAGLYNEQF
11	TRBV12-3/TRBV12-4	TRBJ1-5	ASSPYSNQPQH
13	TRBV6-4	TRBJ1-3	ASSDQAPSGNTIY
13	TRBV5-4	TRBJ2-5	ASSLAVGQTETQY